This T cell receptor (beta chain) was recovered during a study of T-cell memory formation after mild COVID-19 (dated by TCRdb to the early 2020s). At the level of the whole study: TCR sequence clusters from the two donors were found to be largely donor specific. Two young, previously healthy adult volunteers, one female and one male, were included in the cohort. In a couple of donors, T-cell clones that expanded and contracted after mild COVID-19 were followed by sequencing TCRalpha and TCRbeta repertoires longitudinally.

Overall study results and their limits: The second-wave clones that peaked on day 37 were not confirmed to be SARS-CoV-2 specific. Only two mild cases were covered in the study, and larger cohorts including severe cases with pre-infection samples were considered necessary. Contracting CD4+ clones turned up mainly in the CM and EM memory subsets, whereas EMRA was where CD8+ clones were enriched. Some responding clones were detected in pre-infection memory, which suggested that pre-existing cross-reactive memory T cells had joined the SARS-CoV-2 response. Balanced CD4/CD8 phenotypes were observed for clones contracting from day 15 to 85, whereas a bias towards CD4+ was observed for a second wave of clones expanding from day 15 to 37.

The CDR3 contains 16 residues, cysteine and phenylalanine counted. The only DNA kept is the CDR3, 48 bases in frame from the first base. Sequences SGHRS (CDR1) and YFSETQ (CDR2) are obtained from the germline V gene. Ends trimmed: V by 4 bases, J by 4 bases; bases unmatched to a gene: 9. The instrument given in TCRdb is Illumina NovaSeq 6000. TCRalpha and TCRbeta cDNA libraries were constructed by 5'RACE with constant-segment primers, with sample barcodes and unique molecular identifiers being introduced. RNA was extracted from every sample with Trizol reagent. Library amplification was performed in two PCR steps, and a second sample barcode and Illumina TruSeq adapters were introduced in the second step. Sequencing of libraries was performed on an Illumina NovaSeq with 2 x 150 bp paired-end reads. The study's processing was this. With migec v1.2.7, reads were demultiplexed and then collapsed into UMI-guided consensus sequences. Using mixcr v2.1.11, UMI consensuses were aligned to TRA and TRB V and J templates and then assembled into clonotypes. A clonotype was counted as expanded or contracted only if both edgeR and NoisET called the change significant, with noise models trained on biological replicates. For edgeR calls, a false discovery rate-adjusted p below 0.01 and a log2 fold-change threshold of 1 were applied. As an exploratory analysis of dynamics, max-normalized trajectories of the 1000 most abundant clonotypes were examined with PCA combined with hierarchical clustering. Separately sequenced CD4+ and CD8+ repertoires were used to assign a CD4 or CD8 phenotype to each responding clone. The raw public reads went through TCRdb reprocessing: fastp at Q25, MiXCR clone calling, in-frame beta chains kept. Every distinct CDR3 protein forms one entry, paired with its most common genes and DNA. The V and J calls were not made by the authors but by TCRdb's processing. For this sample there are 500,000 to 600,000 distinct CDR3 sequences; roughly 18% appear just once. The ten largest clones capture about 11% of the sample.

Ficoll-Paque density gradient centrifugation was used to isolate PBMCs. As to this clonotype: Its binding antigen is unknown. Base-call qualities are not available, and no considerably larger clone is one nucleotide away.

This receptor was obtained from an adult woman who had mild COVID-19 (a few samples of this study predate the infection). The sample titles of this study are shuffled in the database, so cell type and time point are left out; the donor was told from shared clones. Sequenced input: PBMCs or a T cell subset sorted from them (not recorded which). Here the chain combines TRBV5-1 and TRBJ2-3; 10 central nucleotides agree with TRBD2. The nucleotides read TGCGCCAGCAGCCTAGGGACTAGCGAGGCCTCAGATACGCAGTATTTT. Its protein reads: CASSLGTSEASDTQYF.